One and the same sample provided the 6 T cell receptor beta chains below, sequenced in a study of molecular identifiers for immune sequencing clone quantification. TCRdb redid the calling of the PCR reads with MiXCR, one entry per CDR3 protein. The sample lists under 600,000 distinct CDR3 sequences, roughly 26% seen once, with around 0.8% in the top ten. Specimen: naive CD8+ T cells from blood, with Jurkat cell RNA spiked in. Sample subset: FACS-sorted CD8+CD4-CCR7+CD45RA+ naive T cells. Receptors originate from a human donor in good health. Some libraries in this study had Jurkat cell RNA spiked in.

This clonotype was recorded a few times. The genes are TRBV7-9 and TRBJ2-1; no clear D gene. Trimming stripped 5 bases from V and 6 bases from J, with 8 bases between. The CDR3 is made up of 12 amino acids. Germline CDR1 is SEHNR and CDR2 is FQNEAQ (reference sequence). The CDR3 DNA reads TGTGCCAGCAGCCAGAACAGCAATGAGCAGTTCTTC. Protein product: CASSQNSNEQFF.

This clonotype has at least ten counts. The chain combines TRBV7-9 with TRBJ2-2; 8 bases are shared with TRBD1. V shed 5 bases and J 3 bases; nucleotides not matched to a gene: 17. The germline gives CDR1 SEHNR, CDR2 FQNEAQ (reference sequence). The CDR3 loop spans 19 amino acids. CDR3 sequence: CASSGTDRGKRLDTGELFF. The CDR3, as DNA: TGTGCCAGCAGCGGAACTGACAGGGGTAAAAGGTTGGACACCGGGGAGCTGTTTTTT.

Only one count was recorded for this clonotype. The junction departs from the called germline gene at one end, perhaps through a read error. The chain couples TRBV29-1 to TRBJ2-3; possibly TRBD2 for D (6 bases). The CDR3 spans 13 residues. Germline loops: CDR1 SQVTM, CDR2 ANQGSEA. CDR3 region: CSVEKDYTNTQYF. The CDR3 DNA follows: TGCAGCGTTGAAAAGGACTACACAAATACGCAGTATTTT.

Here the CDR3 DNA reads TGTGCCAGCAGTTTTACCGGGACAATTACAGATACGCAGTATTTT. Protein sequence: CASSFTGTITDTQYF. V gene TRBV7-9 combines with J gene TRBJ2-3; tentative D call: TRBD1 (6 bases). The germline gives CDR1 SEHNR, CDR2 FQNEAQ (reference sequence). V was cut by 6 bases and J by 3 bases, with 16 bases left in between. CDR3 length equals 15 residues.

This clonotype has ten or more counts. The chain couples TRBV6-5 to TRBJ1-1; D is perhaps TRBD1 (6 bases). Germline assignment: CDR1 MNHEY and CDR2 SVGAGI. Trimming removed 5 bases from V and 2 bases from J, with 15 bases in between. This CDR3 region has 15 residues. The CDR3 spells CASSPSGGPNTEAFF. Written as DNA, the CDR3 is TGTGCCAGCAGTCCCTCGGGGGGGCCCAACACTGAAGCTTTCTTT.

The chain carries TRBV7-9 and TRBJ2-7; 9 bases are shared with TRBD1. V shed 4 bases, J shed 9 bases, and the junction held 13 bases outside the gene matches. Germline V gene lookup returns CDR1 SEHNR and CDR2 FQNEAQ (reference sequence). This CDR3 is built from 15 residues. CDR3 DNA: TGTGCCAGCAGCTCCACCGGGACAGGGTTCGGCGCGCAGTACTTC. Its translation is CASSSTGTGFGAQYF.